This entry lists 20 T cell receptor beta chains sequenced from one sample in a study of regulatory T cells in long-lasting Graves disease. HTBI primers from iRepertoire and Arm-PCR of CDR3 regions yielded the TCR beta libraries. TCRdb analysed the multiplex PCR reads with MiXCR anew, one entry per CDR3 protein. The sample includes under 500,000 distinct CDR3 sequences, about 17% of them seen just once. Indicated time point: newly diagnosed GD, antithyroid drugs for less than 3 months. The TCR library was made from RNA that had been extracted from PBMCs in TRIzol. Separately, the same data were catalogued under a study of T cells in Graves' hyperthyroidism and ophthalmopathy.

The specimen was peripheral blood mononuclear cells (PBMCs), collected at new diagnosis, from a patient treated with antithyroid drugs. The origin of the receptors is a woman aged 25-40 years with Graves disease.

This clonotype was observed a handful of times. The CDR3 DNA is TGTGCCAGCAGTTACACCACCGATCGTATCTGGGGCGCGATTTACGAAAAACTGTTTTTT. This gives the protein CASSYTTDRIWGAIYEKLFF. This sequence joins TRBV6-5 and TRBJ1-4; D is possibly TRBD1 (5 bases). The CDR3 covers 20 residues. Germline V CDR1 and CDR2: MNHEY, SVGAGI. Trimming cost V 2 bases and J 8 bases, with 30 bases left between them.

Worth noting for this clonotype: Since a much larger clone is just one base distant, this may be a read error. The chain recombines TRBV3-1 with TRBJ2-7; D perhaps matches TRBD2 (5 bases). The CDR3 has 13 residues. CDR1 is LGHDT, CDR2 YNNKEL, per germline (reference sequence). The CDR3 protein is CASSQGFAGEPYF. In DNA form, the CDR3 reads TGTGCCAGCAGCCAAGGGTTCGCGGGCGAGCCGTACTTC.

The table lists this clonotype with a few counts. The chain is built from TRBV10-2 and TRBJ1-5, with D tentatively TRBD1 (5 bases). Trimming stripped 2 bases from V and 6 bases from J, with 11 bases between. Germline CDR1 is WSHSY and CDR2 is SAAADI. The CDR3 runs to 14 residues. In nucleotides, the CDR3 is TGCGCCAGCAGTGAGGGCAGGGTCATTCAGCCCCAGCATTTT. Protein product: CASSEGRVIQPQHF.

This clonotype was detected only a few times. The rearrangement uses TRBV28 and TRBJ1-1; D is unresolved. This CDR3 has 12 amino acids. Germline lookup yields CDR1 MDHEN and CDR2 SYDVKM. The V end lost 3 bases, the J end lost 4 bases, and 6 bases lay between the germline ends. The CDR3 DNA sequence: TGTGCCAGCAGTTTGGGGTTCACTGAAGCTTTCTTT. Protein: CASSLGFTEAFF.

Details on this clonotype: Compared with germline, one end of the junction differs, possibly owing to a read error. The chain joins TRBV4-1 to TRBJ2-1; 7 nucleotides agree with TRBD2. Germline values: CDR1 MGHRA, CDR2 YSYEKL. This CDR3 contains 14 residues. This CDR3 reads CANSHGDYDNEQFF. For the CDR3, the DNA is TGCGCCAACAGCCATGGGGACTATGACAATGAGCAGTTCTTC.

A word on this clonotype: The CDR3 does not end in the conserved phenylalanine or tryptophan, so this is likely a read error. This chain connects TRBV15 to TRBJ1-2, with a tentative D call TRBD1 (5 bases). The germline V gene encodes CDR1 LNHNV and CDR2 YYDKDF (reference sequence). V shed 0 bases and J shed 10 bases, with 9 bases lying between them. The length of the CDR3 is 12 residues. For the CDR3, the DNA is TGTGCCACCAGCAGAGAAGGGACGGACTACACCCTC. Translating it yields CATSREGTDYTL.

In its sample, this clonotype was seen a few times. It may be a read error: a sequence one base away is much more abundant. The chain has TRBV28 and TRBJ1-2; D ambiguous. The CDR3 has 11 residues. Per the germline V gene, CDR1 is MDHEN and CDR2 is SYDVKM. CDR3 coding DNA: TGTGCCAGCAACAGTAACTATGGCTACGCCTTC. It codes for CASNSNYGYAF.

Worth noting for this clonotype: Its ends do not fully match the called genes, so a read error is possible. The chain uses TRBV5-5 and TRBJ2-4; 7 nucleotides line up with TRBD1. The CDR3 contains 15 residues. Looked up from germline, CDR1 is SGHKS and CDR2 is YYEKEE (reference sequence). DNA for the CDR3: TGTGCCAGCAGCTCGACCGGGACAGAGAAAAACATGCAGTACTTC. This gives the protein CASSSTGTEKNMQYF. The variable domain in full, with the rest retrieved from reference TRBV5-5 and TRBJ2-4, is DAGVTQSPTHLIKTRGQQVTLRCSPISGHKSVSWYQQVLGQGPQFIFQYYEKEERGRGNFPDRFSARQFPNYSSELNVNALLLGDSALYLCASSSTGTEKNMQYFGAGTRLSVL.

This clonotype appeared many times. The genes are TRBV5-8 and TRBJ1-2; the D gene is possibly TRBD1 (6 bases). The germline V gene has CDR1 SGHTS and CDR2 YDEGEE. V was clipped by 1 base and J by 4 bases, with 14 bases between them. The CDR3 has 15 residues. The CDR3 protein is CASSLRGGQAYGYTF. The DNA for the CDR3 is TGTGCCAGCAGCTTGAGGGGGGGGCAGGCCTATGGCTACACCTTC.

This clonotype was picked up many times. In DNA form, the CDR3 reads TGTGCCGTATCGGAGGAGAGAAGCACAGATACGCAGTATTTT. Encoded protein: CAVSEERSTDTQYF. This sequence joins TRBV6-1 and TRBJ2-3, with a tentative D call TRBD2 (5 bases). CDR1 MNHNS and CDR2 SASEGT come from the germline V gene. The length of the CDR3 is 14 residues. The germline V and J ends were trimmed by 11 bases and 0 bases, with 15 bases remaining between them.

CDR3 residues: CAWSSPTGQGEKLFF. The CDR3 DNA follows: TGTGCCTGGAGTTCTCCGACAGGGCAAGGTGAAAAACTGTTTTTT. The genes are TRBV30 and TRBJ1-4, with 7 bases lining up with TRBD1. This CDR3 is 15 amino acids long. V dropped 2 bases and J dropped 7; count of bases not matched to a gene: 10. Germline CDR1 reads GTSNPN; CDR2 reads SVGIG (reference sequence). The variable domain in full, completed from reference TRBV30 and TRBJ1-4, reads SQTIHQWPATLVQPVGSPLSLECTVEGTSNPNLYWYRQAAGRGLQLLFYSVGIGQISSEVPQNLSASRPQDRQFILSSKKLLLSDSGFYLCAWSSPTGQGEKLFFGSGTQLSVL.

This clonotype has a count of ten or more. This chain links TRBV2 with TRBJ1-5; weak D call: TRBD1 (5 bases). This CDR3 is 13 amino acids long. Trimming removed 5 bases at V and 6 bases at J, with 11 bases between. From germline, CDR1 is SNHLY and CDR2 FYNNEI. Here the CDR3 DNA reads TGTGCCAGCAGTTTGGGGGGTGCTCAGCCCCAGCATTTT. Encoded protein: CASSLGGAQPQHF. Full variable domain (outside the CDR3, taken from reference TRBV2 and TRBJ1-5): EPEVTQTPSHQVTQMGQEVILRCVPISNHLYFYWYRQILGQKVEFLVSFYNNEISEKSEIFDDQFSVERPDGSNFTLKIRSTKLEDSAMYFCASSLGGAQPQHFGDGTRLSIL.

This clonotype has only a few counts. The chain's CDR3 is CATTSGRLANEQFF. The CDR3 DNA follows: TGTGCCACCACTAGCGGGAGGCTGGCCAATGAGCAGTTCTTC. The chain couples TRBV5-7 to TRBJ2-1; TRBD2 matches 12 bases. TRBV5-7 is annotated as an ORF whose role is uncertain. V dropped 9 bases and J dropped 6; count of bases not matched to a gene: 7. The CDR3 contains 14 residues.

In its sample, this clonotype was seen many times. CDR3 region: CASMEDRAMNTEAFF. CDR3 DNA: TGTGCCAGCATGGAGGACAGGGCTATGAACACTGAAGCTTTCTTT. The rearrangement joins TRBV2 to TRBJ1-1, with TRBD1 matching over 8 bases. This CDR3 is 15 amino acids long. The trim removed 7 bases at V and 0 bases at J, leaving 7 bases unmatched. CDR1 and CDR2 (germline): SNHLY, FYNNEI.

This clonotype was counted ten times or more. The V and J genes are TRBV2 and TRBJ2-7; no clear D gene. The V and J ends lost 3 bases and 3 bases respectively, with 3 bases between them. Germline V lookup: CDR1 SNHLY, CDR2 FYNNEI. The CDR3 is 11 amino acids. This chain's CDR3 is CASSDVYEQYF. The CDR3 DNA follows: TGTGCCAGCAGTGATGTCTACGAGCAGTACTTC. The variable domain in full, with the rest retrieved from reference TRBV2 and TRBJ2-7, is EPEVTQTPSHQVTQMGQEVILRCVPISNHLYFYWYRQILGQKVEFLVSFYNNEISEKSEIFDDQFSVERPDGSNFTLKIRSTKLEDSAMYFCASSDVYEQYFGPGTRLTVT.

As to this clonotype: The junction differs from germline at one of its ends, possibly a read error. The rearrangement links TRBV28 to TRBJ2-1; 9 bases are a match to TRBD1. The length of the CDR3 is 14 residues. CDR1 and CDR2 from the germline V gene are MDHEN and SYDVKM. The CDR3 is CGSSSQSQGAQQFF. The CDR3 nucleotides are TGTGGCAGCAGTTCCCAATCACAGGGGGCGCAGCAGTTCTTC.

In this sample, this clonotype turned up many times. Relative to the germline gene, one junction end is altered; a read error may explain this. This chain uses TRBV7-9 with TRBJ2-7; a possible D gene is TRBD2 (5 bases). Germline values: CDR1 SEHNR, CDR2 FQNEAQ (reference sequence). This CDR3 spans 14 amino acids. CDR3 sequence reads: CASSLGAVVEGARF. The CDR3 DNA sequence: TGTGCCAGCAGCTTAGGTGCGGTCGTCGAGGGAGCGAGGTTC.

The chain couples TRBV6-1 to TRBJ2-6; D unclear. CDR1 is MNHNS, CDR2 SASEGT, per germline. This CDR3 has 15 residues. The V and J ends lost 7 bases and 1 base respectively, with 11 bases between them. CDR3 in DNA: TGTGCCAGCACCTCGAGGATGTCTGGGGCCAACGTCCTGACTTTC. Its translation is CASTSRMSGANVLTF.

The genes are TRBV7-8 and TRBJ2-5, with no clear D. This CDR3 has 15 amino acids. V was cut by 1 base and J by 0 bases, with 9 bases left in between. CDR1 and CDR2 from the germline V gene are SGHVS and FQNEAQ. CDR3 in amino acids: CASSLVAGYQETQYF. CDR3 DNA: TGTGCCAGCAGCTTAGTAGCCGGATACCAAGAGACCCAGTACTTC.

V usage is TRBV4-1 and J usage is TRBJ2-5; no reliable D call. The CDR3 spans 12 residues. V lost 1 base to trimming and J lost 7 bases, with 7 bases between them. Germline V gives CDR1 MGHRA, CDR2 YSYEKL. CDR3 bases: TGCGCCAGCAGCCAAGTCACGGGGACCCAGTACTTC. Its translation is CASSQVTGTQYF.